This entry lists 22 T cell receptor beta chains sequenced from one sample in a study of T cell responses to AZD1222 COVID-19 vaccine. Measured with immunoSEQ multiplex PCR; TCRdb has only the in-frame clones, and not every one. Altogether over 150,000 clones are present, approximately 90% being singletons, with the ten largest covering around 5.8%. This sample comprised peripheral blood, obtained on day 0 of AZD1222 vaccination. These receptor sequences come from an adult in good health.

The CDR3 region has the DNA TGTGCCTGGAGACCAACGGGACAGGGTTCCTCCTACGAGCAGTACTTC. It specifies CAWRPTGQGSSYEQYF. V usage is TRBV30 and J usage is TRBJ2-7, with 9 bases identical to TRBD1. The CDR3 contains 16 residues. V lost 3 bases, J lost 0 bases, and 9 bases stayed unmatched. From germline, CDR1 is GTSNPN and CDR2 SVGIG (reference sequence).

The chain has TRBV19 and TRBJ2-1, with 11 positions matching TRBD2. The germline V gene has CDR1 LNHDA and CDR2 SQIVND (reference sequence). The V and J ends lost 5 bases and 4 bases, in that order; junction bases with no gene match: 10. The CDR3 length is 17 residues. CDR3 DNA sequence: TGTGCCAGTAGTTCTCTAGCGGGGGGCGGAGGATACAATGAGCAGTTCTTC. It encodes CASSSLAGGGGYNEQFF.

The chain employs TRBV6-5 and TRBJ1-5; D remains ambiguous. CDR3 length: 13 residues. Germline V gene sequence: CDR1 MNHEY, CDR2 SVGAGI. Trimming took 7 bases from V and 4 from J, leaving 11 bases between them. CDR3 DNA sequence: TGTGCCAGCACAAGGGCCCTAAATCAGCCCCAGCATTTT. This gives the protein CASTRALNQPQHF.

Written as DNA, the CDR3 is TGTGCCAGCAGCTTAGCCCGGGGGCCCAATCAGCCCCAGCATTTT. It specifies CASSLARGPNQPQHF. V gene TRBV7-2 combines with J gene TRBJ1-5, with D maybe TRBD1 (6 bases). Germline V gives CDR1 SGHTA, CDR2 FQGNSA. The ends were cut back, 0 bases at V and 3 bases at J, with 9 bases in the middle. This CDR3 contains 15 residues.

Details on this clone: The same CDR3 is also encoded by other DNA sequences in this sample. The V gene is TRBV5-1, the J gene TRBJ2-7; 14 bases line up with TRBD2. Looked up from germline, CDR1 is SGHRS and CDR2 is YFSETQ. Trimming removed 4 bases from V and 0 bases from J; junction bases left unmatched: 6. The CDR3 length is 17 residues. The CDR3 loop is CASSRTSGRLSSYEQYF. CDR3 in DNA: TGCGCCAGCAGCCGGACTAGCGGGAGGCTTAGCTCCTACGAGCAGTACTTC.

The rearrangement uses TRBV3-1 (or the pseudogene TRBV3-2) and TRBJ2-4; the match to TRBD2 covers 14 bases. Germline V gives CDR1 LGHDT, CDR2 YNNKEL (reference sequence). After removal of 4 bases from V and 2 bases from J, the junction contained 10 bases not matched to a gene. CDR3 length: 19 amino acids. DNA for the CDR3: TGTGCCAGCAGCCCACCGGGACTAGCGGGAGATGGAACCAAAAACATTCAGTACTTC. Protein sequence: CASSPPGLAGDGTKNIQYF.

The V and J genes are TRBV10-1 and TRBJ2-3; D uncertain. There are 12 residues in the CDR3. The germline V and J ends were trimmed by 6 bases and 4 bases, with 8 bases remaining between them. Germline-derived CDR1 and CDR2 are WNHNN and SYGVQD (reference sequence). In DNA form, the CDR3 reads TGCGCCAGCAGCCCAGGTTCAGATACGCAGTATTTT. Protein: CASSPGSDTQYF.

The V call is TRBV23-1, the J call TRBJ2-7, with 9 bases aligning to TRBD2. TRBV23-1 is annotated as an ORF whose role is uncertain. This CDR3 is built from 16 residues. V lost 3 bases and J lost 2; bases outside the gene matches: 8. CDR3 bases: TGCGCCAGCAGTCACAGGACGCGGGAGGGGCCCTACGAGCAGTACTTC. Translating it yields CASSHRTREGPYEQYF.

The rearrangement uses TRBV11-2 and TRBJ2-7; 11 bases map to TRBD1. The trim removed 4 bases at V and 9 bases at J, leaving 8 bases unmatched. The CDR3 sequence is 14 residues long. Germline V gene sequence: CDR1 SGHAT, CDR2 FQNNGV. CDR3 nucleotide sequence: TGTGCCAGCAGCTCGGGACAGGGGGTCCTCAGGCAGTACTTC. This encodes CASSSGQGVLRQYF.

The chain employs TRBV7-3 and TRBJ1-2; no clear D gene. In germline, CDR1 is SGHTA, CDR2 FQGTGA. The CDR3 loop spans 14 amino acids. The V end was cut by 4 bases, the J end by 8 bases, with 17 bases between. This CDR3 reads CASSSTPLSGGYTF. The CDR3, as DNA: TGTGCCAGCAGCTCCACCCCTTTGTCTGGGGGCTACACCTTC.

V and J are TRBV10-3 and TRBJ2-1; D possibly corresponds to TRBD2 (7 bases). This CDR3 is built from 16 residues. CDR1 ENHRY and CDR2 SYGVKD come from the germline V gene. V was trimmed by 5 bases and J by 5 bases, leaving 19 bases between them. The CDR3 spells CAISSGLSGTHNEQFF. The CDR3, as DNA: TGTGCCATCAGTTCTGGACTAAGCGGGACACACAATGAGCAGTTCTTC.

The J gene is TRBJ2-3, the V gene TRBV7-9; 9 nucleotides match TRBD2. This CDR3 spans 15 amino acids. After removal of 5 bases from V and 2 bases from J, the junction contained 5 bases not matched to a gene. Per germline, CDR1 SEHNR and CDR2 FQNEAQ (reference sequence). CDR3 protein: CASSILAGATDTQYF. Written as DNA, the CDR3 is TGTGCCAGCAGCATCTTAGCGGGAGCCACAGATACGCAGTATTTT.

The J gene is TRBJ2-7, the V gene TRBV21-1; TRBD2 is taken as the D call from the table, unchecked against the DNA. TRBV21-1 is listed as a pseudogene. CDR3 size: 14 residues. The CDR3 region is CASSPSGGHYEQYF. CDR3 coding DNA: TGTGCCAGCAGCCCAAGCGGGGGACACTACGAGCAGTACTTC.

V and J are TRBV5-5 and TRBJ2-7; D perhaps matches TRBD1 (7 bases). Germline V gene data show CDR1 as SGHKS and CDR2 as YYEKEE (reference sequence). The CDR3 spans 15 residues. V lost 4 bases to trimming and J lost 1 base, with 15 bases between them. The CDR3: CASSLQGGTSYEQYF. The CDR3 DNA follows: TGTGCCAGCAGCCTCCAGGGGGGCACTTCCTACGAGCAGTACTTC.

The chain uses TRBV5-1 and TRBJ2-6; a weak D match, TRBD1 (5 bases). Germline values: CDR1 SGHRS, CDR2 YFSETQ. The length of the CDR3 is 16 residues. V lost 4 bases to trimming and J lost 1 base, with 12 bases between them. CDR3 sequence (DNA): TGCGCCAGCAGCCCTTGGAAGGGGTCTGGGGCCAACGTCCTGACTTTC. It codes for CASSPWKGSGANVLTF.

The table lists this clone with a count of one. The chain combines TRBV12-3 or TRBV12-4 with TRBJ2-5; D might be TRBD1 (6 bases). The CDR3 contains 13 residues. Deletions cut 6 bases from V and 2 bases from J, with 10 bases between. The CDR3 sequence: CASRRQAQETQYF. Here the CDR3 DNA reads TGTGCCAGCAGGCGACAGGCGCAAGAGACCCAGTACTTC.

This chain links TRBV3-1 (or the pseudogene TRBV3-2) with TRBJ2-1; D perhaps matches TRBD2 (6 bases). Germline loops: CDR1 LGHDT, CDR2 YNNKEL (reference sequence). V shed 4 bases and J shed 7 bases, with 8 bases lying between them. The CDR3 is 12 residues long. The CDR3 loop reads CASSRRGNEQFF. DNA for the CDR3: TGTGCCAGCAGCCGCCGGGGGAATGAGCAGTTCTTC.

V and J are TRBV5-1 and TRBJ2-1; 14 bases fit TRBD2. The CDR3 consists of 18 residues. The V segment lost 3 bases and the J segment 4 bases; nucleotides outside the gene matches: 9. Germline-derived CDR1 and CDR2 are SGHRS and YFSETQ. CDR3 sequence (DNA): TGCGCCAGCAGCTCGGGACTAGCGGGAGAAATTAGTTACAATGAGCAGTTCTTC. This codes for CASSSGLAGEISYNEQFF.

This clone showed up just a few times. V gene TRBV28 combines with J gene TRBJ2-2; D possibly matches TRBD1 or TRBD2 (6 bases each). V was clipped by 7 bases and J by 4 bases, with 10 bases between them. CDR3 size: 13 residues. CDR1 is MDHEN and CDR2 is SYDVKM in the germline V gene. The CDR3 DNA reads TGTGCCAGCAAAAAGGGGGGCACCGGGGAGCTGTTTTTT. Translating it yields CASKKGGTGELFF.

The count of this clone is one. The chain joins TRBV19 to TRBJ1-2, with TRBD1 as a possible D gene (6 bases). The CDR3 runs 16 residues. Per germline, CDR1 LNHDA and CDR2 SQIVND (reference sequence). Trimming stripped 5 bases from V and 2 bases from J, with 18 bases between. The CDR3 here is CASSLPTGQGNYGYTF. CDR3 sequence (DNA): TGTGCCAGTAGTTTACCGACAGGTCAGGGGAACTATGGCTACACCTTC.

The genes are TRBV3-1 (or the pseudogene TRBV3-2) and TRBJ1-2; D is ambiguous. There are 12 residues in the CDR3. V was cut by 5 bases and J by 8 bases, with 12 bases left in between. CDR1 LGHDT and CDR2 YNNKEL come from the germline V gene (reference sequence). CDR3 sequence reads: CASSALGFGYTF. The CDR3 DNA is TGTGCCAGCAGCGCGTTGGGATTCGGCTACACCTTC.

Only a few counts were recorded for this clone. This chain connects TRBV27 to TRBJ2-7; D not resolved. Germline CDR1 and CDR2: MNHEY and SMNVEV (reference sequence). V was clipped by 3 bases and J by 1 base, with 13 bases between them. The length of the CDR3 is 15 residues. The CDR3 nucleotides are TGTGCCAGCAGTTTTAGGCCCCTGGAGTCCTACGAGCAGTACTTC. Protein product: CASSFRPLESYEQYF.